This T cell receptor (beta chain) was found in a study of human T cells and chemical hapten exposure. The sample holds one count of this clonotype. Germline V gene sequence: CDR1 LNHNV, CDR2 YYDKDF (reference sequence). The length of the CDR3 is 12 residues. V lost 0 bases, J lost 8 bases, and 7 bases lay in between. Time point noted: pre-sensitization, week 0. Noted treatment: therapeutic diphenylcyclopropenone sensitization with weekly scalp DPC. Blood sampling occurred before each patch-test application. TCRdb ran MiXCR on the RACE reads and lists one entry per CDR3 protein. The sample consists of 150,000 to 200,000 distinct CDR3 sequences, more than 25% of them appearing once.

The chain recombines TRBV15 with TRBJ1-2; D is unclear. This sequence originates from a woman younger than 45 with alopecia areata. Some clones in this sample may be carry-over from other donors' samples. The source material was whole blood, sampled in connection with sensitization to the hapten diphenylcyclopropenone (DPC). CDR3 sequence (DNA): TGTGCCACCAGCAGAGATACGAGGGGCTACACCTTC. Translating gives CATSRDTRGYTF.